The 11 T cell receptor beta chains reported below all come from one sample, sequenced in a study of read filtering for tumor transcriptome and immune sequencing. Molecular barcoded adaptors covering alpha/delta and beta/gamma chains were used on approximately 400 ng RNA. TCRdb ran MiXCR on the reads and lists one entry per CDR3 protein. The data hold 950 to 1,000 distinct CDR3 sequences, with approximately 82% observed a single time. The sample was a population of CD138-negative cells sorted from bone marrow. The receptors were gathered from a donor at least 40 years old with multiple myeloma. This table probably holds off-target reads from a library built for another chain.

This clonotype was detected a few times. The CDR3 spells CSARDSSYNSPLHF. The CDR3 region has the DNA TGCAGTGCTAGGGACAGCTCCTATAATTCACCCCTCCACTTT. The J gene is TRBJ1-6, the V gene TRBV20-1; possible D gene TRBD1, 6 bases. This CDR3 is 14 amino acids long. V was trimmed by 3 bases and J by 0 bases, leaving 6 bases between them. Per germline, CDR1 DFQATT and CDR2 SNEGSKA (reference sequence).

This clonotype was picked up a small number of times. The chain recombines TRBV14 with TRBJ1-1, with a possible D match to TRBD1 (6 bases). This CDR3 has 12 amino acids. With 4 bases removed from V and 11 bases from J, the gap between germline ends came to 14 bases. In germline, CDR1 is SGHDN, CDR2 FVKESK. CDR3 in amino acids: CASSLWGARAFF. The CDR3 coding sequence is TGTGCCAGCAGCCTCTGGGGGGCCCGGGCTTTCTTT. Full variable domain (outside the CDR3, taken from reference TRBV14 and TRBJ1-1): EAGVTQFPSHSVIEKGQTVTLRCDPISGHDNLYWYRRVMGKEIKFLLHFVKESKQDESGMPNNRFLAERTGGTYSTLKVQPAELEDSGVYFCASSLWGARAFFGQGTRLTVV.

This chain uses TRBV19 with TRBJ2-1; D call uncertain. CDR3 length equals 11 residues. V dropped 3 bases and J dropped 15 bases, with 12 bases sitting between them. The germline CDR1 and CDR2 sequences are LNHDA and SQIVND (reference sequence). This chain's CDR3 is CASSIGEKGFF. The CDR3 region has the DNA TGTGCCAGTAGTATCGGTGAAAAAGGGTTCTTC.

J is TRBJ1-1 and V is TRBV29-1; no firm D call. V lost 3 bases to trimming and J lost 4 bases, with 12 bases between them. Germline CDR1 and CDR2: SQVTM and ANQGSEA. This CDR3 is built from 13 residues. The DNA for the CDR3 is TGCAGCGTTGAGGAGGGATGGGCCACTGAAGCTTTCTTT. It translates to CSVEEGWATEAFF. Looking up the rest from reference TRBV29-1 and TRBJ1-1 gives the full variable domain: SAVISQKPSRDICQRGTSLTIQCQVDSQVTMMFWYRQQPGQSLTLIATANQGSEATYESGFVIDKFPISRPNLTFSTLTVSNMSPEDSSIYLCSVEEGWATEAFFGQGTRLTVV.

About this clonotype: A much larger clone differs from this one at a single base, so this may be a read error. This chain links TRBV3-1 with TRBJ2-3; D possibly corresponds to TRBD2 (6 bases). CDR1 is LGHDT and CDR2 is YNNKEL in the germline V gene (reference sequence). The CDR3 runs to 15 residues. CDR3 DNA: TGTGCCAGCAGCCACCATTACCCCCCGGGAGATGCGCAGTATTTT. Amino acids: CASSHHYPPGDAQYF.

The rearrangement uses TRBV20-1 and TRBJ1-2; D might be TRBD1 (5 bases). Germline assignment: CDR1 DFQATT and CDR2 SNEGSKA (reference sequence). This CDR3 comprises 17 residues. V was clipped by 0 bases and J by 6 bases, with 23 bases between them. The CDR3 reads CSARDDLTGVFSDGYTF. Written as DNA, the CDR3 is TGCAGTGCTAGAGATGATCTTACAGGTGTCTTTTCGGATGGCTACACCTTC.

V usage is TRBV5-8 and J usage is TRBJ2-1; the match to TRBD2 covers 12 bases. This CDR3 is 18 amino acids long. The junction had 10 bases not matched to a gene; V was cut back by 3 bases and J by 3 bases. Per germline, CDR1 SGHTS and CDR2 YDEGEE. The CDR3 DNA sequence: TGTGCCAGCAGCTCCCAAGGGCTAGCGGGAGGGAACTACAATGAGCAGTTCTTC. Protein: CASSSQGLAGGNYNEQFF.

V usage is TRBV29-1 and J usage is TRBJ2-2; D may match TRBD1 or TRBD2 (5 bases each). The germline CDR1 and CDR2 sequences are SQVTM and ANQGSEA. The CDR3 sequence is 12 residues long. V was trimmed by 6 bases and J by 7 bases, leaving 12 bases between them. The CDR3 DNA is TGCAGCGTGCACGGGACGGGCGGGGAGCTGTTTTTT. Translation: CSVHGTGGELFF.

This clonotype is labeled as large. The chain has TRBV7-3 and TRBJ2-7; D is tentatively TRBD1 or TRBD2 (5 bases each). The ends were cut back, 5 bases at V and 2 bases at J, with 16 bases in the middle. The CDR3 loop spans 15 amino acids. In germline, CDR1 is SGHTA, CDR2 FQGTGA. The CDR3 DNA reads as TGTGCCAGCAGCCCGGGCCCCTGGGACCCCTACGAGCAGTACTTC. Translation gives CASSPGPWDPYEQYF.

The chain couples TRBV7-2 to TRBJ1-5, with D possibly TRBD1 on 6 matching bases. CDR1 is SGHTA and CDR2 is FQGNSA in the germline V gene. CDR3 length: 15 amino acids. Trimming shortened V by 3 bases and J by 1 base, and 10 bases separated the two germline ends. CDR3 sequence reads: CASSLGRGSNQPQHF. In DNA form, the CDR3 reads TGTGCCAGCAGCTTGGGGAGGGGGAGCAATCAGCCCCAGCATTTT.

In this sample, this clonotype turned up once. The V call is TRBV5-1, the J call TRBJ2-2, with D tentatively TRBD1 (7 bases). V was clipped by 4 bases and J by 0 bases, with 13 bases between them. CDR1 is SGHRS, CDR2 YFSETQ, per germline. CDR3 length equals 16 residues. CDR3 DNA sequence: TGCGCCAGCAGCCACGGCGGGACAGCGAACACCGGGGAGCTGTTTTTT. This codes for CASSHGGTANTGELFF.